This TCR beta chain was recovered during a study of blood T cell repertoires in COVID-19. Looking at the study overall: Donors in the United States, Italy and Spain gave samples during acute or convalescent COVID-19.

The authors' processing: Researchers report that nucleated cell counts were estimated from reference gene primer amplification. Sequencing used immunoSEQ multiplex PCR; TCRdb keeps in-frame clones, though not all of them. The V and J calls and clone size were taken over from that table, and D and trimming were inferred from the DNA. The repertoire holds approximately 120,000 clones, with 83% as singletons. This CDR3 has 13 residues. V dropped 3 bases and J dropped 1; count of bases not matched to a gene: 0. Per germline, CDR1 SGHRS and CDR2 YFSETQ. The genes are TRBV5-1 and TRBJ1-1, with TRBD1 matching 7 bases. The TCR comes from an older woman with acute or convalescent COVID-19. The specimen was peripheral blood. The CDR3 DNA reads as TGCGCCAGCAGCTGGGACAGGAACACTGAAGCTTTCTTT. The encoded protein is CASSWDRNTEAFF.